This TCR beta chain originates from a study of T cell changes during pregnancy in multiple sclerosis. This clone was recorded a few times. The germline V gene encodes CDR1 PRHDT and CDR2 FYEKMQ (reference sequence). The trim removed 4 bases at V and 5 bases at J, leaving 3 bases unmatched. The CDR3 covers 14 residues. Measured with immunoSEQ multiplex PCR; TCRdb has only the in-frame clones, and not every one. This repertoire shows roughly 26,000 clones, about 91% found once; its top ten account for 16%. This TCR was sampled from a female donor with multiple sclerosis, enrolled in a pregnancy study. The sequenced sample was CD8+ T cells from peripheral blood mononuclear cells, obtained in the second trimester of pregnancy. The chain couples TRBV13 to TRBJ1-5; TRBD1 matches at 9 bases. The CDR3 nucleotides read TGTGCCAGCAGCTCCGGGACAGGGCATCAGCCCCAGCATTTT. Translation: CASSSGTGHQPQHF.